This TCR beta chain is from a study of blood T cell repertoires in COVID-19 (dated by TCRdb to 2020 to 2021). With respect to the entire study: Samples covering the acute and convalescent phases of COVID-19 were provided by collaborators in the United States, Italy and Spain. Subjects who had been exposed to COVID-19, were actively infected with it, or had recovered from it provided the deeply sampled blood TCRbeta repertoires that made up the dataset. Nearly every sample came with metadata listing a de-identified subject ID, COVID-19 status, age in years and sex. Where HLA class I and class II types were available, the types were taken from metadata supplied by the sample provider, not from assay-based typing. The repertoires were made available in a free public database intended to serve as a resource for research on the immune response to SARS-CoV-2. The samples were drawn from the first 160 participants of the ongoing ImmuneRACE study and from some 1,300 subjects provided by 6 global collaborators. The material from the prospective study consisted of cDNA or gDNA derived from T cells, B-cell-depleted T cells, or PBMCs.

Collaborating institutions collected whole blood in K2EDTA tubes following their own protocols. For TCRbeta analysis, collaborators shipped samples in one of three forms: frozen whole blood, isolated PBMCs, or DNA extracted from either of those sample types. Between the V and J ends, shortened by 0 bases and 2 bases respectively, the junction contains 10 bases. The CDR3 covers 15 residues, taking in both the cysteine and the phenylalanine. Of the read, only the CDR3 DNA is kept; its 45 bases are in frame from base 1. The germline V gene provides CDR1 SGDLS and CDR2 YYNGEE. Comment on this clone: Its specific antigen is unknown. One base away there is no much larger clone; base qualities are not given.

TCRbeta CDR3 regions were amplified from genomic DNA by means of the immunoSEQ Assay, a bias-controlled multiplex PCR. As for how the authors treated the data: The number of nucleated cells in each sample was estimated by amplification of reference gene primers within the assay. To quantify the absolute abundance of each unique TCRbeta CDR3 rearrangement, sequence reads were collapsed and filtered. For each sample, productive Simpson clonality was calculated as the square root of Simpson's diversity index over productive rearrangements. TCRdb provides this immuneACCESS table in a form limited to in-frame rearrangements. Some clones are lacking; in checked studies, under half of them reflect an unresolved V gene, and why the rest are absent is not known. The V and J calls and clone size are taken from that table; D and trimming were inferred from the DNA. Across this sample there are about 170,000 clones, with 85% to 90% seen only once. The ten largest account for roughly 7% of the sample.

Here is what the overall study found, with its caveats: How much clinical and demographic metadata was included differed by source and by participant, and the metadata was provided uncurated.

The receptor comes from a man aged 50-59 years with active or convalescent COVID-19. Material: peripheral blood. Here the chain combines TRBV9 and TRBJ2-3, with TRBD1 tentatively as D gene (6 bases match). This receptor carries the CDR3 CASSVDGQFTDTQYF. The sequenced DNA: TGTGCCAGCAGCGTAGATGGACAGTTCACAGATACGCAGTATTTT.